Presented here are 32 T cell receptor beta chains from one specimen sequenced in a study of memory CD4+ T cells and cytomegalovirus serostatus (dated by TCRdb to between 2018 and 2020). The method was the immunoSEQ multiplex PCR assay. Sourced from immuneACCESS, this table was stored by TCRdb with only in-frame sequences that have V and J called. A share of the clones is absent; for the studies checked, an unresolved V gene accounts for under half, and the remainder has no known explanation. The sample records about 56,000 clones, about 80% of which are singletons. Clones ranked in the top ten supply 0.4% to 0.45% of the sample. Single viable CD3+CD4+CD8-CD45RO+ cells were sorted as memory CD4+ T cells on a FACSAria II. Material: memory CD4+ T cells from blood. These receptors were taken from an adult in good health and CMV-seronegative.

The sample holds one count of this clone. The chain couples TRBV19 to TRBJ1-4; the D gene is possibly TRBD1 (5 bases). With 5 bases removed from V and 2 bases from J, the gap between germline ends came to 9 bases. There are 14 residues in the CDR3. Germline V gene data show CDR1 as LNHDA and CDR2 as SQIVND (reference sequence). The CDR3 region is CASSRGNTNEKLFF. The DNA of the CDR3 is TGTGCCAGTAGTCGGGGGAATACTAATGAAAAACTGTTTTTT.

This clone has just a few counts. V usage is TRBV7-2 and J usage is TRBJ2-1, with TRBD2 identical over 9 bases. V shed 5 bases, J shed 5 bases, and the junction held 7 bases outside the gene matches. Germline CDR1 reads SGHTA; CDR2 reads FQGNSA. This CDR3 has 15 amino acids. The CDR3 loop reads CASSKPGTSNNEQFF. The CDR3 bases are TGTGCCAGCAGCAAACCCGGGACTAGCAACAATGAGCAGTTCTTC.

The chain employs TRBV28 and TRBJ1-5, with 8 bases aligning to TRBD1. This CDR3 is built from 19 residues. Germline values: CDR1 MDHEN, CDR2 SYDVKM. The junction had 15 bases not matched to a gene; V was cut back by 0 bases and J by 5 bases. The CDR3 DNA is TGTGCCAGCAGTTTATGGCCCCGTCAAAAAAGGGGACAGGATCAGCCCCAGCATTTT. Translated: CASSLWPRQKRGQDQPQHF. The complete variable domain, with remaining parts taken from reference TRBV28 and TRBJ1-5, reads DVKVTQSSRYLVKRTGEKVFLECVQDMDHENMFWYRQDPGLGLRLIYFSYDVKMKEKGDIPEGYSVSREKKERFSLILESASTNQTSMYLCASSLWPRQKRGQDQPQHFGDGTRLSIL.

This clone was seen only once. The V gene is TRBV5-4, the J gene TRBJ2-7; D unclear. CDR1 is SGHNT and CDR2 is YYREEE in the germline V gene (reference sequence). This CDR3 has 13 residues. V was pared by 2 bases and J by 0 bases, with 6 bases between. The CDR3 reads CASSFRHSYEQYF. The DNA for the CDR3 is TGTGCCAGCAGCTTCAGACACTCCTACGAGCAGTACTTC.

The chain employs TRBV5-6 and TRBJ2-7; 8 bases are a match to TRBD1. CDR3 size: 16 residues. After removal of 4 bases from V and 4 bases from J, the junction contained 13 bases not matched to a gene. Germline CDR1 is SGHDT and CDR2 is YYEEEE. The CDR3 sequence is CASSPGLQGAKYEQYF. CDR3 in DNA: TGTGCCAGCAGCCCGGGGCTCCAGGGGGCTAAGTACGAGCAGTACTTC.

The genes are TRBV28 and TRBJ2-1; the match to TRBD2 covers 7 bases. There are 13 residues in the CDR3. V lost 8 bases and J lost 0; bases outside the gene matches: 1. Germline V gives CDR1 MDHEN, CDR2 SYDVKM. The CDR3 region is CASSGGSYNEQFF. Here the CDR3 DNA reads TGTGCCAGCTCGGGGGGCTCCTACAATGAGCAGTTCTTC.

V usage is TRBV7-2 and J usage is TRBJ2-7; 9 bases are a match to TRBD2. CDR3 size: 15 residues. V lost 4 bases to trimming and J lost 2 bases; unmatched junction nucleotides: 6. Germline V CDR1 and CDR2: SGHTA, FQGNSA. The CDR3 sequence: CASSWDSGGTYEQYF. The CDR3 DNA sequence: TGTGCCAGCAGCTGGGATAGCGGGGGAACCTACGAGCAGTACTTC.

The genes are TRBV4-2 and TRBJ1-3; no definite D call. This CDR3 contains 15 residues. The germline V gene has CDR1 LGHNA and CDR2 YNFKEQ. Trimming cost V 8 bases and J 4 bases, with 18 bases left between them. Here the CDR3 DNA reads TGTGCCAGCCCGATAGGACGGTCTATGGGAAACACCATATATTTT. Its translation: CASPIGRSMGNTIYF.

The chain uses TRBV2 and TRBJ2-5; 7 nucleotides line up with TRBD2. V gave up 7 bases and J gave up 5 bases; unmatched junction bases: 16. This CDR3 region has 16 residues. Germline V gene lookup returns CDR1 SNHLY and CDR2 FYNNEI. The CDR3 DNA is TGTGCCAGCACCCCGGAGAGGGCTAGCGGTCGCGAGACCCAGTACTTC. Encoded protein: CASTPERASGRETQYF.

The chain has TRBV9 and TRBJ2-2; D gene unclear. V was cut by 0 bases and J by 5 bases, with 14 bases left in between. Germline V gene lookup returns CDR1 SGDLS and CDR2 YYNGEE. The CDR3 length is 16 residues. The CDR3 DNA reads as TGTGCCAGCAGCGTAGGGGGAAGGGTTAGGACCGGGGAGCTGTTTTTT. The encoded protein is CASSVGGRVRTGELFF.

The rearrangement joins TRBV7-9 to TRBJ2-1; D is perhaps TRBD2 (5 bases). CDR1 is SEHNR, CDR2 FQNEAQ, per germline (reference sequence). The germline V and J ends were trimmed by 0 bases and 6 bases, with 9 bases remaining between them. The CDR3 extends over 14 amino acids. The CDR3 bases are TGTGCCAGCAGCTTAGCACTAGAGGGCAATGAGCAGTTCTTC. This gives the protein CASSLALEGNEQFF.

The chain couples TRBV30 to TRBJ1-6; TRBD1 matches at 7 bases. V gave up 5 bases and J gave up 3 bases; unmatched junction bases: 1. The CDR3 totals 13 residues. Looked up from germline, CDR1 is GTSNPN and CDR2 is SVGIG (reference sequence). The CDR3 DNA sequence: TGTGCCTGGCGACAGGGCTATAATTCACCCCTCCACTTT. Protein: CAWRQGYNSPLHF.

The chain combines TRBV5-1 with TRBJ2-5; no definite D call. V shed 0 bases and J shed 4 bases, with 16 bases lying between them. Germline CDR1 SGHRS, CDR2 YFSETQ. The CDR3 runs 16 residues. The chain's CDR3 is CASSLAGVYRGETQYF. The CDR3 DNA sequence: TGCGCCAGCAGCTTGGCCGGTGTTTATCGAGGAGAGACCCAGTACTTC.

The chain uses TRBV5-1 and TRBJ2-2; D may be TRBD1 (5 bases). Trimming took 4 bases from V and 1 from J, leaving 8 bases between them. The CDR3 loop spans 14 amino acids. Per germline, CDR1 SGHRS and CDR2 YFSETQ. Here the CDR3 DNA reads TGCGCCAGCAGCGTCCAGGGGAACACCGGGGAGCTGTTTTTT. The encoded protein is CASSVQGNTGELFF.

The V gene is TRBV10-3, the J gene TRBJ2-4; D might be TRBD2 (5 bases). This CDR3 is 14 amino acids long. The germline V and J ends were trimmed by 3 bases and 8 bases, with 14 bases remaining between them. Germline CDR1 and CDR2: ENHRY and SYGVKD. The CDR3 nucleotides are TGTGCCATCAGTGACGACTTGCTCGGGGACATTCAGTACTTC. It is translated as CAISDDLLGDIQYF.

The rearrangement joins TRBV5-1 to TRBJ2-1, with a tentative D call TRBD2 (5 bases). Germline assignment: CDR1 SGHRS and CDR2 YFSETQ. The CDR3 has 15 amino acids. With 6 bases removed from V and 4 bases from J, the gap between germline ends came to 17 bases. The CDR3 region is CASTRAAGGYNEQFF. CDR3 DNA sequence: TGCGCCAGCACCCGAGCGGCAGGCGGGTACAATGAGCAGTTCTTC.

The genes are TRBV28 and TRBJ1-2, with 7 positions matching TRBD1. Germline V gene lookup returns CDR1 MDHEN and CDR2 SYDVKM. This CDR3 is 15 amino acids long. J lost 4 bases, V lost 6 bases, and 11 bases had no gene match. DNA for the CDR3: TGTGCCAGCAGCCTCAGGAAGACAGGGACCTATGGCTACACCTTC. It codes for CASSLRKTGTYGYTF.

V is TRBV6-1 and J is TRBJ2-7; 7 bases agree with TRBD1. Trimming removed 5 bases from V and 4 bases from J; junction bases left unmatched: 8. The CDR3 has 14 amino acids. Germline CDR1 MNHNS, CDR2 SASEGT. CDR3 amino acids: CASSRTQGEYEQYF. The CDR3 region has the DNA TGTGCCAGCAGTCGTACGCAGGGGGAATACGAGCAGTACTTC.

This clone has a single count. The V and J genes are TRBV6-6 and TRBJ1-5; 8 nucleotides agree with TRBD1. The CDR3 is 13 amino acids. The V gene end was trimmed by 9 bases and the J gene end by 6 bases; junction bases not matched to a gene: 7. Germline CDR1 is MNHNY and CDR2 is SVGAGI (reference sequence). The CDR3 DNA reads as TGTGCCAGTAGGGCAGGGGGCGGTCAGCCCCAGCATTTT. Translating gives CASRAGGGQPQHF.

The V gene is TRBV20-1, the J gene TRBJ1-6, with no clear D. The CDR3 is 10 residues long. V gave up 6 bases and J gave up 14 bases, with 11 bases separating them. Per germline, CDR1 DFQATT and CDR2 SNEGSKA (reference sequence). The CDR3 reads CSAPLGSLHF. CDR3 DNA: TGCAGTGCCCCCCTCGGGTCCCTCCACTTT.

The gene calls are TRBV11-2 and TRBJ2-5; TRBD2 matches at 8 bases. Per germline, CDR1 SGHAT and CDR2 FQNNGV. The CDR3 covers 15 residues. V shed 0 bases, J shed 5 bases, and the junction held 5 bases outside the gene matches. The CDR3 spells CASSLERGAYETQYF. The CDR3 coding sequence is TGTGCCAGCAGCTTAGAGCGGGGGGCTTATGAGACCCAGTACTTC.

J is TRBJ1-3 and V is TRBV9; 8 nucleotides match TRBD1. J lost 0 bases, V lost 3 bases, and 11 bases had no gene match. CDR3 length: 18 amino acids. CDR1 is SGDLS and CDR2 is YYNGEE in the germline V gene. The CDR3 DNA reads as TGTGCCAGCAGCGATCCGTCAGGGGGCCTACCCTCTGGAAACACCATATATTTT. This codes for CASSDPSGGLPSGNTIYF.

The chain carries TRBV28 and TRBJ1-2, with 7 bases fitting TRBD1. CDR3 size: 14 residues. V lost 3 bases to trimming and J lost 5 bases; unmatched junction nucleotides: 6. CDR1 is MDHEN and CDR2 is SYDVKM in the germline V gene. This CDR3 reads CASSFGRGIYGYTF. CDR3 coding DNA: TGTGCCAGCAGTTTCGGCAGGGGGATTTATGGCTACACCTTC.

The V gene is TRBV7-2, the J gene TRBJ2-7; 11 bases agree with TRBD2. The CDR3 runs 15 residues. In germline, CDR1 is SGHTA, CDR2 FQGNSA. The ends lost 4 bases at V and 1 base at J; junction bases unmatched: 3. CDR3 nucleotide sequence: TGTGCCAGCAGCTCCGCTAGCGGGGGGTCCTACGAGCAGTACTTC. Translated: CASSSASGGSYEQYF. Variable domain in full (rest from reference TRBV7-2 and TRBJ2-7): GAGVSQSPSNKVTEKGKDVELRCDPISGHTALYWYRQSLGQGLEFLIYFQGNSAPDKSGLPSDRFSAERTGGSVSTLTIQRTQQEDSAVYLCASSSASGGSYEQYFGPGTRLTVT.

The chain combines TRBV5-6 with TRBJ1-4; D unresolved. Germline CDR1 and CDR2: SGHDT and YYEEEE. The CDR3 is 12 residues long. V was trimmed by 4 bases and J by 3 bases, leaving 4 bases between them. CDR3 in DNA: TGTGCCAGCAGCGGACCTAATGAAAAACTGTTTTTT. It codes for CASSGPNEKLFF.

The chain combines TRBV5-1 with TRBJ1-5; a weak D match, TRBD1 (5 bases). The V gene's germline CDR1 is SGHRS and CDR2 YFSETQ. The CDR3 totals 14 residues. The ends were cut back, 0 bases at V and 6 bases at J, with 10 bases in the middle. The DNA of the CDR3 is TGCGCCAGCAGCTTGGCTTCGGGGACTCAGCCCCAGCATTTT. Amino acid sequence: CASSLASGTQPQHF.

V is TRBV2 and J is TRBJ2-5; TRBD1 matches 10 bases. The end of the DNA fits TRBJ2-7 better, so the J call may be wrong. CDR1 SNHLY and CDR2 FYNNEI come from the germline V gene. The CDR3 sequence is 15 residues long. CDR3 sequence (DNA): TGTGCCAGCAGTGGGGACAGGGGAAGCTCCTACGAGCAGTACTTC. This gives the protein CASSGDRGSSYEQYF.

The gene calls are TRBV5-1 and TRBJ1-5; 7 nucleotides match TRBD1. Germline-derived CDR1 and CDR2 are SGHRS and YFSETQ. CDR3 length equals 15 residues. The ends lost 0 bases at V and 5 bases at J; junction bases unmatched: 5. The CDR3 loop reads CASSLAGQEYQPQHF. CDR3 nucleotide sequence: TGCGCCAGCAGCTTGGCCGGACAGGAGTATCAGCCCCAGCATTTT.

The J gene is TRBJ2-1, the V gene TRBV5-1; D is uncertain. The germline CDR1 and CDR2 sequences are SGHRS and YFSETQ. Trimming pared 0 bases from V and 3 bases from J, leaving 10 bases between. The CDR3 is made up of 15 amino acids. The CDR3 region has the DNA TGCGCCAGCAGCTTGGAGAACGGTAACTACAATGAGCAGTTCTTC. It codes for CASSLENGNYNEQFF.

This rearrangement joins TRBV28 to TRBJ2-1; 11 bases are a match to TRBD1. The CDR3 runs to 15 residues. In germline, CDR1 is MDHEN, CDR2 SYDVKM. V trimming: 5 bases; J trimming: 7 bases; junction bases outside the gene matches: 7. Written as DNA, the CDR3 is TGTGCCAGCAGTCCATGGGACAGGGGGAGGAATGAGCAGTTCTTC. Protein: CASSPWDRGRNEQFF.

CDR3 amino acids: CAISGTGQFTEAFF. The CDR3 nucleotides are TGTGCCATCAGTGGGACGGGACAGTTCACTGAAGCTTTCTTT. V usage is TRBV10-3 and J usage is TRBJ1-1, with 7 bases matching TRBD1. The CDR3 loop spans 14 amino acids. V trimming: 4 bases; J trimming: 4 bases; junction bases outside the gene matches: 6. Germline V CDR1 and CDR2: ENHRY, SYGVKD.

This chain uses TRBV5-1 with TRBJ1-1; 7 bases match TRBD1. V dropped 4 bases and J dropped 2; count of bases not matched to a gene: 8. CDR3 length equals 15 residues. CDR1 is SGHRS and CDR2 is YFSETQ in the germline V gene. CDR3 region: CASSIEDRRNTEAFF. The DNA of the CDR3 is TGCGCCAGCAGCATAGAGGACAGGCGTAACACTGAAGCTTTCTTT.